This T cell receptor beta chain was retrieved from a study of post-analysis software for immune sequencing data. Study details: Recorded disease courses covered relapsing-remitting, secondary progressive and progressive-relapsing multiple sclerosis. Some patients had no subtype annotation.

Concerning this clonotype itself: Its target is not known. Mismatch with germline at one junction end may stem from a read error.

Each TCR beta cDNA library carried unique molecular identifiers. MiXCR, run by TCRdb on the PCR reads, gives a single entry per CDR3 protein. Here the sample spans roughly 430,000 distinct CDR3 sequences, 39% being singletons. Germline V lookup: CDR1 MGHDK, CDR2 SYGVNS. The CDR3 sequence is 15 residues long. Findings and limits, study-wide: Under the F measure, samples that were prepared in one batch clustered strongly together. TRBV5-6, TRBV5-1 and TRBV20-1 belonged to a set of roughly 5 TRBV segments that were more frequent in patients than controls.

Sequences were obtained from blood. This clonotype was sampled from a girl aged 2 to 10 with multiple sclerosis. The rearrangement uses TRBV25-1 and TRBJ2-5, with unresolved D. CDR3 in DNA: TGTGCCAGCAGTGAATTAATTTTGTACGAAGAGACCCGGTACTTC. This codes for CASSELILYEETRYF. Full variable domain (remainder filled in from reference TRBV25-1 and TRBJ2-5): EADIYQTPRYLVIGTGKKITLECSQTMGHDKMYWYQQDPGMELHLIHYSYGVNSTEKGDLSSESTVSRIRTEHFPLTLESARPSHTSQYLCASSELILYEETRYFGPGTRLLVL.